The table lists the clone carrying this T cell receptor beta chain with a few counts. Its antigen is still unknown. The source of the sample is a study of blood T cells in healthy people across ages. The use of a sample-barcoded 5' primer and a J-beta primer mix characterized a second PCR of about 7 to 12 cycles. Via MiXCR, TCRdb re-called the 5' RACE reads, giving one row per CDR3 protein. This table holds some 930,000 distinct CDR3 sequences, 25% to 30% found once. General study findings and limits: Observed TCR beta diversity per million T cells went down as age went up. This fall followed a roughly linear course with age.

The CDR3 loop spans 14 amino acids. Germline CDR1 and CDR2: SGHTA and FQGNSA. The junction had 7 bases not matched to a gene; V was cut back by 5 bases and J by 8 bases. These data also featured in a second study, about T cells of mothers and their children. This second study notes: The donor cohort consisted of three healthy Caucasian mothers and their six children. At a rate of approximately 1.5 ug per 15 ul, cDNA synthesis received all of the extracted RNA. M1S, a second-PCR primer, added sample barcodes and 2-4 random nucleotides.

This receptor was taken from a woman in her thirties or forties in good health. The material sequenced was blood. This chain links TRBV7-2 with TRBJ2-1, with TRBD2 matching 9 bases. In DNA form, the CDR3 reads TGTGCCAGCAGCATCACCGGGACTAGCCATGAGCAGTTCTTC. It yields the protein CASSITGTSHEQFF.